Included here is one T cell receptor beta chain sequence, with context. Original processing notes: Nucleated cell number was recorded as an estimate derived from reference gene primer amplification. The assay was immunoSEQ multiplex PCR, and TCRdb's table has in-frame clones only and misses some. D and trimming come from the DNA, and the V and J calls and clone size come from that table. The sample yields tens of thousands of clones, around 74% seen once. The data belong to a study of blood T cell repertoires in COVID-19. Study context: COVID-19 samples, acute and convalescent, were from the United States, Italy and Spain. The analysed material was cDNA or gDNA that came from T cells, B-cell-depleted T cells, or PBMCs.

V dropped 0 bases and J dropped 5 bases, with 11 bases sitting between them. The CDR3 runs 14 residues. CDR1 is SGHDN and CDR2 is FVKESK in the germline V gene. What was sequenced was peripheral blood. The J gene is TRBJ2-7, the V gene TRBV14, with a possible D match to TRBD1 (5 bases). This TCR came from a human donor in a cohort sampled during active COVID-19. DNA of the CDR3: TGTGCCAGCAGCCAAGATGGCAGGGCCCACGAGCAGTACTTC. It yields the protein CASSQDGRAHEQYF.